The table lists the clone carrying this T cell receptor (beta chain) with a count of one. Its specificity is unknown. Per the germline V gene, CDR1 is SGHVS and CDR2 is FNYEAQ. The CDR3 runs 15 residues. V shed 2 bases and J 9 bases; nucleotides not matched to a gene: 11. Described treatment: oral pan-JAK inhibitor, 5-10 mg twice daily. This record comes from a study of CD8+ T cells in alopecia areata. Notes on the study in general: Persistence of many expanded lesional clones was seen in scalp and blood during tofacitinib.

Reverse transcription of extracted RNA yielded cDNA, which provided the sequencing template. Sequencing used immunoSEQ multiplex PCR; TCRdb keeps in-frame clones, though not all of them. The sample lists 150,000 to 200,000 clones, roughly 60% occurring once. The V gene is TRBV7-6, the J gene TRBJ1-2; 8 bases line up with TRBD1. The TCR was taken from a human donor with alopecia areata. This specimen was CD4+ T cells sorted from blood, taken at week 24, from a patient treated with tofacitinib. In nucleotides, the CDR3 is TGTGCCAGCAGCTTATACCTGGAGGACAGGGATCGCTACACCTTC. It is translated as CASSLYLEDRDRYTF.